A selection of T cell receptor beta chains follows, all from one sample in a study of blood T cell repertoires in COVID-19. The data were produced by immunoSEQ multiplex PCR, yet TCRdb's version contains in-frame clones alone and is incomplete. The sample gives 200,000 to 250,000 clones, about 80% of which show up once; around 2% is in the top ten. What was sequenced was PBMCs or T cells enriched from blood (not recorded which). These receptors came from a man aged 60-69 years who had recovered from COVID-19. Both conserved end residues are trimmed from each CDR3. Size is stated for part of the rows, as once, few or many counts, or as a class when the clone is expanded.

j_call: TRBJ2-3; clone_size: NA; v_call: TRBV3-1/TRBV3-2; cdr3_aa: ASSQDRDRGRGTDTQY
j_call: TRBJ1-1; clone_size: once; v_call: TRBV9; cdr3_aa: ASSAGHMNTEAF
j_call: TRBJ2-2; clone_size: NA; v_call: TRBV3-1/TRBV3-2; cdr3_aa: ASSQDETRCINTGELF
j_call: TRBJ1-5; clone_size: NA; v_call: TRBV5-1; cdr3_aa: ASSLGEGGNQPQH
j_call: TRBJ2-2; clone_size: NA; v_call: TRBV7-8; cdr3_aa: ASSRTVPGELF
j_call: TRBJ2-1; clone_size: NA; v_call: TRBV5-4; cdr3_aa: ASSPGGAGARNEQF
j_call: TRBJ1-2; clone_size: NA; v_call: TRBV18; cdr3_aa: ASSPTDRGHSGYT
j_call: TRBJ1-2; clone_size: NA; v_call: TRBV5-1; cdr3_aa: ASSPRTAYGYT
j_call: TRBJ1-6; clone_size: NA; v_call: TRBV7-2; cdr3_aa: ASSPGQENSPLH
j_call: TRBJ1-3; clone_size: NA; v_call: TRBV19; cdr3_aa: ASRRQPHSGNTIY
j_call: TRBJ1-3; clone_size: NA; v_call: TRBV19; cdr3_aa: ASNSGTTGNTIY
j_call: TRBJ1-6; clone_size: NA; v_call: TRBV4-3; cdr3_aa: ASSQKTGTDNNSPLH
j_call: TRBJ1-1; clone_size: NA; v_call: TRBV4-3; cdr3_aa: ASSQEPTANTEAF
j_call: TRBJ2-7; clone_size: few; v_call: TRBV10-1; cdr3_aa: ASIPFYEQY
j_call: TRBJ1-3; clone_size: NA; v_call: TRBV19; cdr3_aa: ASSTSGDSGNTIY
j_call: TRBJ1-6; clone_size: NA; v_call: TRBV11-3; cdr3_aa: ASSFISYNSPLH
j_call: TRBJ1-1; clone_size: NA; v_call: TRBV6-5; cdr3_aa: ASGTGQMNTEAF
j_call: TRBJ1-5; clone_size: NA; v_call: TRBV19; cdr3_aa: ATNSWSSGPQH
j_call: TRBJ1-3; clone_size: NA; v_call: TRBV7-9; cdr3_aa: ASSFADRALGNTIY
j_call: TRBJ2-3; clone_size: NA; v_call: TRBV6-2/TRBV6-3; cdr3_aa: ASSYPYRTRGSSTDTQY
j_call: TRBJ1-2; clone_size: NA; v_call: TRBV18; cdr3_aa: ASSLDSKWYGYT
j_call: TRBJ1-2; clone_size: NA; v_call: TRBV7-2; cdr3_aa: ASSLAGGWGYT
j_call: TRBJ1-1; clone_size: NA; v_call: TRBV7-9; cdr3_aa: ASSPGVGGRDTEAF
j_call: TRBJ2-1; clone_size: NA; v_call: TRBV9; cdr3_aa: ASSVGGGVSNEQF
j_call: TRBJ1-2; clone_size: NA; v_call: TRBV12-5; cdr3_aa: ASGLETGGAYGYT
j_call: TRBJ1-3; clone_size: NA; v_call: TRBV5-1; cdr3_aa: ASSLGGTSGNTIY
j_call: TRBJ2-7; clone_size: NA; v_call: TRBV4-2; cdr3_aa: ASRATPGLAGYEQY
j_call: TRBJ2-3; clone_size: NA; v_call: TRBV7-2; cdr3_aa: ASSGRGGQGAGDTQY
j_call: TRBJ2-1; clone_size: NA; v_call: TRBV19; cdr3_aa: ASTLTSARSYNEQF
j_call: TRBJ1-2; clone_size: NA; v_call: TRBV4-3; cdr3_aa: ASSQATTAGIYYGYT
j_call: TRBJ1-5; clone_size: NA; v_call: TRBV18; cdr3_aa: ASSPPLAKRESNQPQH
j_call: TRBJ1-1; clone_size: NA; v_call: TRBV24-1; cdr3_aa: ATSDLRQGGKTEAF
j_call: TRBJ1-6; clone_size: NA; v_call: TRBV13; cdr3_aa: ASSLGGRDNSPLH
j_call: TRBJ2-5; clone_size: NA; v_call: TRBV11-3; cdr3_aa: ASSLDVGQATTQY
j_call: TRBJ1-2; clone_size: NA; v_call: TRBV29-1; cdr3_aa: SVEQDTYGYT
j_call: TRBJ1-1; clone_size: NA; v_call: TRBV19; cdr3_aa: ASSRYGTANTEAF